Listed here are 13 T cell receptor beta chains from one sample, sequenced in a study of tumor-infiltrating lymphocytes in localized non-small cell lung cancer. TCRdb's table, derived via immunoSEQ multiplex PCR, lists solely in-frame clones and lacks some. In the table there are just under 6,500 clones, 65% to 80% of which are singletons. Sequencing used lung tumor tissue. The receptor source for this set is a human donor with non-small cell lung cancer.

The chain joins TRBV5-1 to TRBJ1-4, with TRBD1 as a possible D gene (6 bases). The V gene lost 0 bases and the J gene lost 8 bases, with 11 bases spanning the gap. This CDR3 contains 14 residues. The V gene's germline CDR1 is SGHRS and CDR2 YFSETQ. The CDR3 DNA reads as TGCGCCAGCAGCTTGGACAGGGAAGGGGAAAAACTGTTTTTT. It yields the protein CASSLDREGEKLFF.

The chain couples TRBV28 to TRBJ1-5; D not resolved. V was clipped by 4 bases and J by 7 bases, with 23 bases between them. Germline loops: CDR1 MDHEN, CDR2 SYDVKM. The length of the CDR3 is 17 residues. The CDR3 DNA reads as TGTGCCAGCAGTTCCCTTTTGACCGGAAGGACGGACCAGCCCCAGCATTTT. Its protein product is CASSSLLTGRTDQPQHF.

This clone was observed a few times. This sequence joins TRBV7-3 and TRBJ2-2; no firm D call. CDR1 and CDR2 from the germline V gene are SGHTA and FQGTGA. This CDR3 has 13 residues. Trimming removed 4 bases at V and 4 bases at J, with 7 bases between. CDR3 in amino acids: CASSSRATGELFF. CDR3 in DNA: TGTGCCAGCAGCTCTCGGGCCACCGGGGAGCTGTTTTTT.

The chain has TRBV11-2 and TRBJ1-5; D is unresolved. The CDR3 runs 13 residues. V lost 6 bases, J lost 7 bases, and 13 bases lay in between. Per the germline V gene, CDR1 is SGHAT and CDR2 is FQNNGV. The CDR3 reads CASSHGEWQPQHF. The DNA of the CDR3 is TGTGCCAGCAGTCATGGGGAGTGGCAGCCCCAGCATTTT.

The CDR3 region is CASSLVGGTSSYEQYF. The CDR3 nucleotides are TGTGCCAGCAGCTTAGTTGGCGGGACGAGCTCCTACGAGCAGTACTTC. The chain carries TRBV11-2 and TRBJ2-7; D is perhaps TRBD2 (6 bases). Germline loops: CDR1 SGHAT, CDR2 FQNNGV. The CDR3 has 16 amino acids. Trimming stripped 1 base from V and 0 bases from J, with 13 bases between.

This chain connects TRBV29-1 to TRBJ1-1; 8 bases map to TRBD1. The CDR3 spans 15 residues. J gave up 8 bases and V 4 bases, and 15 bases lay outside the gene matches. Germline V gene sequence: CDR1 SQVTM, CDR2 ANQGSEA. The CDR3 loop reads CSVAKRQGALGEAFF. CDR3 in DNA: TGCAGCGTTGCTAAGAGGCAGGGGGCGCTTGGGGAAGCTTTCTTT.

The DNA of the CDR3 is TGCGCCAGCAGCCGCCCGACAGGGTTGAAAGAGACCCAGTACTTC. Protein sequence: CASSRPTGLKETQYF. This sequence joins TRBV4-3 and TRBJ2-5; 7 bases match TRBD1. This CDR3 has 15 amino acids. Unmatched junction bases numbered 8, after V lost 4 bases and J lost 3 bases. Per germline, CDR1 LGHNA and CDR2 YSLEER.

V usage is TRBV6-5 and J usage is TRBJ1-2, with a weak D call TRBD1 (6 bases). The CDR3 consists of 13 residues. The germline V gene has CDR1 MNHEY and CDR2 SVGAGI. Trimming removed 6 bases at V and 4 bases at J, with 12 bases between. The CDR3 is CASRTNRVYGYTF. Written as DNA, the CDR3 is TGTGCCAGCAGGACGAACAGGGTCTATGGCTACACCTTC.

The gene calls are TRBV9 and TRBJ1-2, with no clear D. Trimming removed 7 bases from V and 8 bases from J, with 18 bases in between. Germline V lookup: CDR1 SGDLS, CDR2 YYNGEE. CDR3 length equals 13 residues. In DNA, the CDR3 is TGTGCCAGCCATATGGTGGTTGATGGCGGCTACACCTTC. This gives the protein CASHMVVDGGYTF.

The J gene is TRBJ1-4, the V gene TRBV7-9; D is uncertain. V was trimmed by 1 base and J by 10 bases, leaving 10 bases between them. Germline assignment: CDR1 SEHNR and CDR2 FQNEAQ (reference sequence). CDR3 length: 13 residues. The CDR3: CASSLVSTSKLFF. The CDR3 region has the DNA TGTGCCAGCAGCTTAGTTTCGACTTCAAAACTGTTTTTT.

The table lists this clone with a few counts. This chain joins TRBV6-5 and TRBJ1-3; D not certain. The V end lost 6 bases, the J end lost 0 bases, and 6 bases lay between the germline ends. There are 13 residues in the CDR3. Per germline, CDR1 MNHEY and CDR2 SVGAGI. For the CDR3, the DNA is TGTGCCAGCAGGTCAGGCTCTGGAAACACCATATATTTT. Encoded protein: CASRSGSGNTIYF.

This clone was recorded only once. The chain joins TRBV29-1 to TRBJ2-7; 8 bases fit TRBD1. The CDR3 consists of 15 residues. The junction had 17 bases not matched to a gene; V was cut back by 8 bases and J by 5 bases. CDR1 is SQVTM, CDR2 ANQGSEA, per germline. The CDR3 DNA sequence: TGCAGCATAAAACCTCCGGGACAGGCTAGGGACGAGCAGTACTTC. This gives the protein CSIKPPGQARDEQYF.

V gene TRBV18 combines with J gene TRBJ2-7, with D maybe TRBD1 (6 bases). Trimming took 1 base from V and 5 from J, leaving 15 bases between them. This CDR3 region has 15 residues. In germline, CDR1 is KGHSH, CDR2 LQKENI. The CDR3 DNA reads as TGTGCCAGCTCACCACGATACACAGGGCTGGACGAGCAGTACTTC. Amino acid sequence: CASSPRYTGLDEQYF.